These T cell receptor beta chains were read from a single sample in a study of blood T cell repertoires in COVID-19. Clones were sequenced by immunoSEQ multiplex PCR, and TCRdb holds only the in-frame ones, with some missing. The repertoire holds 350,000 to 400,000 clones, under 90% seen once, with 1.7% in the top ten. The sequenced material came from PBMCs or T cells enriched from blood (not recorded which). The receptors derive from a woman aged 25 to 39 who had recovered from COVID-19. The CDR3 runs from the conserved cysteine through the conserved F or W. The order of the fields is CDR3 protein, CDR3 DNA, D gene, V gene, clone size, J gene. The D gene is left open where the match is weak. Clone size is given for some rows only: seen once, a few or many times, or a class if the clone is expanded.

cdr3_aa: CASTPGYEQFF
cdr3_nt: TGTGCCAGCACCCCGGGATATGAGCAGTTCTTC
d_call: -
v_call: TRBV6-5
clone_size: -
j_call: TRBJ2-1

cdr3_aa: CASSPPRRDGPSYEQYF
cdr3_nt: TGTGCCAGCAGTCCACCCCGGCGGGACGGACCCTCCTACGAGCAGTACTTC
d_call: -
v_call: TRBV27
clone_size: once
j_call: TRBJ2-7

cdr3_aa: CASSPLISGTGRYGYTF
cdr3_nt: TGCGCCAGCAGCCCATTGATATCCGGGACAGGGCGGTATGGCTACACCTTC
d_call: TRBD1
v_call: TRBV4-1
clone_size: -
j_call: TRBJ1-2

cdr3_aa: CASSGGGSQETQYF
cdr3_nt: TGCGCCAGCAGTGGAGGGGGCTCCCAAGAGACCCAGTACTTC
d_call: -
v_call: TRBV5-1
clone_size: -
j_call: TRBJ2-5

cdr3_aa: CASSPKAGGPSSVDTQYF
cdr3_nt: TGTGCCAGCTCGCCTAAAGCGGGGGGGCCTTCTAGCGTAGATACGCAGTATTTT
d_call: TRBD2
v_call: TRBV18
clone_size: once
j_call: TRBJ2-3

cdr3_aa: CASGQGYNEQFF
cdr3_nt: TGTGCCAGCGGACAGGGTTACAATGAGCAGTTCTTC
d_call: TRBD1
v_call: TRBV12-3/TRBV12-4
clone_size: -
j_call: TRBJ2-1

cdr3_aa: CASSLANRVTEAFF
cdr3_nt: TGTGCCAGCAGCTTAGCAAACAGGGTCACTGAAGCTTTCTTT
d_call: -
v_call: TRBV7-8
clone_size: -
j_call: TRBJ1-1

cdr3_aa: CASSIDLAGGPQF
cdr3_nt: TGTGCCAGCAGCATAGACCTAGCGGGGGGGCCGCAATTT
d_call: TRBD2
v_call: TRBV5-5
clone_size: -
j_call: TRBJ2-3

cdr3_aa: CATCPGTSNQPQHF
cdr3_nt: TGTGCCACCTGTCCCGGGACATCTAATCAGCCCCAGCATTTT
d_call: -
v_call: TRBV24-1
clone_size: -
j_call: TRBJ1-5

cdr3_aa: CASSLVSPGWDSPLHF
cdr3_nt: TGTGCCAGCAGCTTAGTGTCCCCAGGCTGGGATTCACCCCTCCACTTT
d_call: -
v_call: TRBV7-6
clone_size: -
j_call: TRBJ1-6

cdr3_aa: CAWTNLDSLNTEAFF
cdr3_nt: TGTGCCTGGACCAACCTGGACAGTTTGAACACTGAAGCTTTCTTT
d_call: -
v_call: TRBV30
clone_size: -
j_call: TRBJ1-1

cdr3_aa: CSVKPGLAGGRTGELFF
cdr3_nt: TGCAGCGTTAAGCCGGGACTAGCGGGAGGGCGCACCGGGGAGCTGTTTTTT
d_call: TRBD2
v_call: TRBV29-1
clone_size: -
j_call: TRBJ2-2

cdr3_aa: CASRGVPNYGYTF
cdr3_nt: TGTGCCAGCAGAGGGGTGCCGAACTATGGCTACACCTTC
d_call: -
v_call: TRBV28
clone_size: -
j_call: TRBJ1-2

cdr3_aa: CASSYRLSETQYF
cdr3_nt: TGTGCCAGCAGCTACAGGCTATCGGAGACCCAGTACTTC
d_call: -
v_call: TRBV5-4
clone_size: -
j_call: TRBJ2-5

cdr3_aa: CAISAYATSGGATDTQYF
cdr3_nt: TGTGCCATCAGTGCCTATGCGACTAGCGGGGGGGCTACAGATACGCAGTATTTT
d_call: TRBD2
v_call: TRBV10-3
clone_size: once
j_call: TRBJ2-3

cdr3_aa: CASSPEGQLAYNEQFF
cdr3_nt: TGTGCCAGCAGCCCCGAGGGACAGCTAGCCTACAATGAGCAGTTCTTC
d_call: TRBD1
v_call: TRBV7-3
clone_size: -
j_call: TRBJ2-1

cdr3_aa: CASRRKTGGRITDTQYF
cdr3_nt: TGTGCCAGTAGACGAAAAACGGGCGGGAGGATCACAGATACGCAGTATTTT
d_call: TRBD2
v_call: TRBV19
clone_size: -
j_call: TRBJ2-3

cdr3_aa: CASPTGGREYEQYF
cdr3_nt: TGTGCCAGTCCGACAGGGGGCAGAGAATACGAGCAGTACTTC
d_call: -
v_call: TRBV21-1
clone_size: -
j_call: TRBJ2-7

cdr3_aa: CASSLLTYEQYF
cdr3_nt: TGTGCCAGCAGTTTGCTAACCTACGAGCAGTACTTC
d_call: -
v_call: TRBV27
clone_size: once
j_call: TRBJ2-7

cdr3_aa: CASSSGSGNTIYF
cdr3_nt: TGTGCCAGCAGTTCGGGTTCTGGAAACACCATATATTTT
d_call: -
v_call: TRBV12-3/TRBV12-4
clone_size: -
j_call: TRBJ1-3

cdr3_aa: CASSQGGQGFLSSGEKLFF
cdr3_nt: TGTGCCAGCAGCCAAGGGGGGCAGGGCTTCCTAAGTTCGGGTGAAAAACTGTTTTTT
d_call: -
v_call: TRBV3-1/TRBV3-2
clone_size: few
j_call: TRBJ1-4

cdr3_aa: CASSLVAGVWTGELFF
cdr3_nt: TGTGCCAGCAGCTTAGTAGCGGGAGTATGGACCGGGGAGCTGTTTTTT
d_call: TRBD2
v_call: TRBV7-2
clone_size: -
j_call: TRBJ2-2

cdr3_aa: CASSLRTGSTDTQYF
cdr3_nt: TGTGCCAGCAGCTTGAGGACAGGCAGCACAGATACGCAGTATTTT
d_call: TRBD1
v_call: TRBV7-2
clone_size: -
j_call: TRBJ2-3

cdr3_aa: CASAPSGNEQYF
cdr3_nt: TGTGCCAGCGCCCCATCAGGGAACGAGCAGTACTTC
d_call: -
v_call: TRBV6-5
clone_size: -
j_call: TRBJ2-7

cdr3_aa: CASSYSGQGSNQPQHF
cdr3_nt: TGTGCCAGCAGTTACTCTGGACAGGGTTCCAATCAGCCCCAGCATTTT
d_call: TRBD1
v_call: TRBV6-2/TRBV6-3
clone_size: -
j_call: TRBJ1-5

cdr3_aa: CASTSTTGLLQPQHF
cdr3_nt: TGTGCCAGTACTTCCACTACAGGACTACTTCAGCCCCAGCATTTT
d_call: -
v_call: TRBV19
clone_size: -
j_call: TRBJ1-5

cdr3_aa: CASSEGFEGENYGYTF
cdr3_nt: TGTGCCAGCAGTGAAGGATTCGAGGGTGAAAACTATGGCTACACCTTC
d_call: -
v_call: TRBV2
clone_size: once
j_call: TRBJ1-2

cdr3_aa: CASRLAVDTDTQYF
cdr3_nt: TGCGCCAGCAGGTTAGCGGTGGACACAGATACGCAGTATTTT
d_call: -
v_call: TRBV5-1
clone_size: -
j_call: TRBJ2-3

cdr3_aa: CASSWGGRGRSEQFF
cdr3_nt: TGTGCCAGCAGTTGGGGGGGGAGAGGGCGGAGTGAGCAGTTCTTC
d_call: TRBD2
v_call: TRBV6-5
clone_size: -
j_call: TRBJ2-1

cdr3_aa: CASMDRVDSYEQYF
cdr3_nt: TGCGCCAGTATGGACAGGGTTGACTCCTACGAGCAGTACTTC
d_call: TRBD1
v_call: TRBV5-1
clone_size: few
j_call: TRBJ2-7

cdr3_aa: CASSHPRTSGRLISRFGELFF
cdr3_nt: TGTGCCAGCAGCCACCCCCGGACTAGCGGGAGGCTAATCTCTCGCTTCGGGGAGCTGTTTTTT
d_call: TRBD2
v_call: TRBV3-1/TRBV3-2
clone_size: -
j_call: TRBJ2-2

cdr3_aa: CASSLVVGQGAIDQPQHF
cdr3_nt: TGTGCCAGCAGCTTAGTAGTGGGACAGGGGGCGATTGATCAGCCCCAGCATTTT
d_call: TRBD1
v_call: TRBV11-3
clone_size: few
j_call: TRBJ1-5

cdr3_aa: CASSRFLNSPLHF
cdr3_nt: TGTGCCAGCAGTCGTTTTCTTAATTCACCCCTCCACTTT
d_call: -
v_call: TRBV6-5
clone_size: once
j_call: TRBJ1-6

cdr3_aa: CASSDSESNNEQFF
cdr3_nt: TGTGCCAGCAGTGACTCAGAGAGCAACAATGAGCAGTTCTTC
d_call: -
v_call: TRBV6-4
clone_size: -
j_call: TRBJ2-1

cdr3_aa: CASSLGDFTGELFF
cdr3_nt: TGCGCCAGCAGCTTGGGGGACTTCACCGGGGAGCTGTTTTTT
d_call: -
v_call: TRBV5-1
clone_size: -
j_call: TRBJ2-2

cdr3_aa: CASSLGTGTIQETQYF
cdr3_nt: TGTGCCAGCAGCTTAGGTACCGGGACTATCCAAGAGACCCAGTACTTC
d_call: TRBD2
v_call: TRBV11-3
clone_size: -
j_call: TRBJ2-5

cdr3_aa: CAWSSWGGTEAFF
cdr3_nt: TGTGCCTGGAGTAGCTGGGGCGGAACTGAAGCTTTCTTT
d_call: -
v_call: TRBV30
clone_size: -
j_call: TRBJ1-1

cdr3_aa: CASSAQLNTEAFF
cdr3_nt: TGTGCCAGCAGCGCCCAGTTGAACACTGAAGCTTTCTTT
d_call: -
v_call: TRBV2
clone_size: -
j_call: TRBJ1-1

cdr3_aa: CASSQASLTSFYEQYF
cdr3_nt: TGTGCCAGCAGCCAAGCTTCGTTGACTAGCTTCTACGAGCAGTACTTC
d_call: TRBD2
v_call: TRBV4-2
clone_size: -
j_call: TRBJ2-7

cdr3_aa: CASSVDGGTWYGYTF
cdr3_nt: TGCGCCAGCAGTGTAGACGGGGGGACATGGTATGGCTACACCTTC
d_call: -
v_call: TRBV10-2
clone_size: -
j_call: TRBJ1-2

cdr3_aa: CASSLGQANQPQHF
cdr3_nt: TGCGCCAGCAGCCTAGGACAGGCCAATCAGCCCCAGCATTTT
d_call: TRBD1
v_call: TRBV5-1
clone_size: -
j_call: TRBJ1-5

cdr3_aa: CSARVRYGYTF
cdr3_nt: TGCAGTGCCCGGGTCCGCTATGGCTACACCTTC
d_call: -
v_call: TRBV20-1
clone_size: few
j_call: TRBJ1-2

cdr3_aa: CASSFGTSGNNEQFF
cdr3_nt: TGTGCCAGCAGTTTTGGGACTAGCGGAAACAATGAGCAGTTCTTC
d_call: TRBD2
v_call: TRBV27
clone_size: -
j_call: TRBJ2-1

cdr3_aa: CASSPLDRNYNEQFF
cdr3_nt: TGTGCCAGCTCACCACTGGACAGGAACTACAATGAGCAGTTCTTC
d_call: TRBD1
v_call: TRBV18
clone_size: -
j_call: TRBJ2-1

cdr3_aa: CASRDATGRTGELFF
cdr3_nt: TGTGCCAGCAGGGACGCTACAGGGCGCACCGGGGAGCTGTTTTTT
d_call: -
v_call: TRBV5-5
clone_size: -
j_call: TRBJ2-2

cdr3_aa: CASSLDRAYEQYF
cdr3_nt: TGTGCCAGCAGCTTAGACAGGGCCTACGAGCAGTACTTC
d_call: TRBD1
v_call: TRBV7-3
clone_size: once
j_call: TRBJ2-7

cdr3_aa: CASGSHSYEQYF
cdr3_nt: TGTGCTAGTGGTTCGCACAGCTACGAGCAGTACTTC
d_call: -
v_call: TRBV12-5
clone_size: -
j_call: TRBJ2-7

cdr3_aa: CASSHTSGYEQYF
cdr3_nt: TGTGCCAGCAGTCACACCTCGGGATACGAGCAGTACTTC
d_call: -
v_call: TRBV12-3/TRBV12-4
clone_size: -
j_call: TRBJ2-7

cdr3_aa: CASSITREYTDTQYF
cdr3_nt: TGTGCCAGCTCAATAACCCGGGAGTACACAGATACGCAGTATTTT
d_call: -
v_call: TRBV18
clone_size: -
j_call: TRBJ2-3

cdr3_aa: CASSLGGLANEQFF
cdr3_nt: TGCGCCAGCAGCTTGGGGGGACTAGCCAATGAGCAGTTCTTC
d_call: TRBD2
v_call: TRBV5-1
clone_size: -
j_call: TRBJ2-1

cdr3_aa: CASSSPGYNEQFF
cdr3_nt: TGTGCCAGCAGCTCCCCGGGTTACAATGAGCAGTTCTTC
d_call: -
v_call: TRBV7-6
clone_size: -
j_call: TRBJ2-1

cdr3_aa: CASSPTHLSTDTQYF
cdr3_nt: TGTGCCAGCAGCCCTACGCACCTATCCACAGATACGCAGTATTTT
d_call: -
v_call: TRBV3-1/TRBV3-2
clone_size: -
j_call: TRBJ2-3